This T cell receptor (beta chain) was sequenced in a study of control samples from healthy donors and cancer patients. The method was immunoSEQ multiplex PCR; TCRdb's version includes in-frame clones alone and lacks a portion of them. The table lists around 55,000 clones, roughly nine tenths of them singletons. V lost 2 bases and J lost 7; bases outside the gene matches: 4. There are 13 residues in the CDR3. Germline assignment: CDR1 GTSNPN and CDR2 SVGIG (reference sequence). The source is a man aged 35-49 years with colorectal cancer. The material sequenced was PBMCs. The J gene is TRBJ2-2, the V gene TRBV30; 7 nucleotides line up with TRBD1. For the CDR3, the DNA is TGTGCCTGGAGTAGACAGGGCAGCGGGGAGCTGTTTTTT. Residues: CAWSRQGSGELFF.